This T cell receptor (beta chain) comes out of a study of a mutant IDH1 vaccine in newly diagnosed glioma. Overall study: Beginning 4-6 weeks after radiotherapy alone, or with temozolomide cycles, vaccination took place. Patients under treatment included about 60% males and approximately 38% females and had a mean age of approximately 40 years.

The protocol was immunoSEQ multiplex PCR, while the TCRdb copy is restricted to in-frame clones and leaves out a portion. Of around 80,000 clones listed, approximately 89% are singletons. Study-wide results and caveats: Detectable vaccine-induced immune responses arose in 93.3% of patients.

The time point is: week 23, last vaccination. Each vaccine dose was 300 ug of mutant IDH1 20-mer peptide, with topical imiquimod. On this clone: Antigen: not known.

CDR1 MDHEN and CDR2 SYDVKM come from the germline V gene. The V and J ends lost 7 bases and 6 bases, in that order; junction bases with no gene match: 9. The CDR3 has 14 residues. The TCR was taken from a woman between 45 and 60 years old with glioma. The chain carries TRBV28 and TRBJ1-5; 7 bases align to TRBD1. The material sequenced was PBMCs, taken from a glioma patient whose treatment included an IDH1 peptide vaccine. CDR3 residues: CASKGGGWIQPQHF. The CDR3 bases are TGTGCCAGCAAGGGAGGGGGCTGGATTCAGCCCCAGCATTTT.